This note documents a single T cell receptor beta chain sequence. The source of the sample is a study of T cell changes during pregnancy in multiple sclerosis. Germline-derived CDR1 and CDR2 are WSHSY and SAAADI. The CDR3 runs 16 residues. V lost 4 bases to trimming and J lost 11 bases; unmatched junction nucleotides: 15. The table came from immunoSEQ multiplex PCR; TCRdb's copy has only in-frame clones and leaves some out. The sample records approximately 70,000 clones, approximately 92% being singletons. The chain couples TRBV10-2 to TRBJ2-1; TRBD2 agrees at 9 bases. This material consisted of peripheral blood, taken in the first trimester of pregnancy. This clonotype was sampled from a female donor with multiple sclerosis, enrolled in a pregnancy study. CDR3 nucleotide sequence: TGCGCCAGCAGTGGTGGGGAGTCGGTAGCGGGAGCAAAGCAGTTCTTC. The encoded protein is CASSGGESVAGAKQFF.